This TCR beta chain was captured in a study of shared clonotypes between healthy human individuals. It was CD45RO-negative cells, positively selected for CCR7, that made up naive CD8 cells, with terminally differentiated effector memory CD45RA+ cells excluded. DNA at roughly 0.2 ug, 25,000 to 35,000 T cell genomes, went into sorted-subset replicate PCRs. Assay: immunoSEQ multiplex PCR; the TCRdb copy retains only in-frame clones and omits some. This sample has approximately 600,000 clones; approximately 95% occur once, and the top ten carry over 0.1%. Trimming left V 10 bases short and J 2 bases short, with 15 bases between. The CDR3 is 13 residues long. Germline CDR1 and CDR2: MDHEN and SYDVKM.

Sequencing was done on a sample of naive CD8+ T cells sorted from blood. V gene TRBV28 combines with J gene TRBJ2-7; maybe TRBD1 (6 bases). The sequence was collected from a woman aged 30 to 39 in good health. The CDR3 loop reads CATTGTSTYEQYF. The DNA of the CDR3 is TGTGCCACCACCGGGACAAGCACCTACGAGCAGTACTTC.